The sequence of this T cell receptor beta chain was determined in a study of blood T cell repertoires in COVID-19. About the research overall: The samples span acute and convalescent COVID-19 from the United States, Italy and Spain. PBMCs, B-cell-depleted T cells, or T cells provided the cDNA or gDNA that made up the material.

Trimming took 1 base from V and 6 from J, leaving 7 bases between them. In germline, CDR1 is SGHNT, CDR2 YENEEA. The CDR3 sequence is 13 residues long. Original methodology: Amplifying reference gene primers gave estimates of nucleated cell counts. Libraries were prepared by immunoSEQ multiplex PCR; TCRdb keeps only in-frame clonotypes and omits some of them. V, J and clone size derive from that table, while D and trimming were established from the DNA sequence. Found here are roughly 190,000 clones, about 88% of them singletons; the top ten hold over 13%. The J gene is TRBJ2-1, the V gene TRBV11-3; no clear D. The receptor was isolated from a man aged 30-40 years with active or convalescent COVID-19. The source material was peripheral blood. CDR3 nucleotides: TGTGCCAGCAGCTTAGTACAAAGCAATGAGCAGTTCTTC. Its protein is CASSLVQSNEQFF.